The present TCR beta chain was sequenced within a study of shared clonotypes between healthy human individuals. Sorted-subset replicate PCRs used about 0.2 ug DNA, around 27,000 T cell genomes. Clones were sequenced by immunoSEQ multiplex PCR, and TCRdb holds only the in-frame ones, with some missing. The table records millions of clones, 85% to 95% of them present only once. This clonotype originated in a man between 18 and 29 years old in good health. The specimen sequenced was naive CD4+ T cells sorted from blood. Regarding subset: CD45RA+ positively selected.

The CDR3 reads CASSEGPGGRLGLNTGELFF. The CDR3 nucleotides read TGTGCCAGCAGTGAAGGTCCGGGCGGCCGACTAGGACTAAACACCGGGGAGCTGTTTTTT. The chain is built from TRBV2 and TRBJ2-2; tentatively, D is TRBD2 (6 bases). V lost 1 base to trimming and J lost 2 bases, with 23 bases between them. Germline-derived CDR1 and CDR2 are SNHLY and FYNNEI. The CDR3 has 20 residues.